This passage covers 14 T cell receptor beta chains from one sample sequenced in a study of blood T cells in healthy people across ages (dated by TCRdb to the mid-2010s). The receptor library was made with 5' RACE. The data were produced on an Illumina HiSeq 2500. The second PCR ran for roughly 6 to 11 cycles and used a J-beta primer mix along with a sample-barcoded 5' primer. TCRdb's own reprocessing of the public reads used fastp at Q25 and MiXCR and kept productive beta chains. Records with the same CDR3 protein are collapsed into one entry carrying the most frequent genes and DNA. Counted in this sample were just under 900,000 distinct CDR3 sequences; under 35% of them appeared once. The ten most abundant clones make up 15% to 20% of the sample. Sequenced sample: blood. These receptors all stem from an elderly woman in good health.

This clonotype was counted between two and nine times. V is TRBV6-5 and J is TRBJ1-2, with D perhaps matching TRBD1 (5 bases). The germline gives CDR1 MNHEY, CDR2 SVGAGI. CDR3 size: 14 residues. V gave up 2 bases and J gave up 3 bases, with 10 bases separating them. The CDR3 DNA reads TGTGCCAGCAGTTACCGACAGCAAGACTATGGCTACACCTTC. The encoded protein is CASSYRQQDYGYTF.

This clonotype was observed many times. V usage is TRBV12-3 or TRBV12-4 and J usage is TRBJ2-5, with 9 positions matching TRBD1. V lost 2 bases and J lost 11; bases outside the gene matches: 12. This CDR3 is built from 15 residues. The CDR3 spells CASSLTGGVLNEQYF. CDR3 nucleotides: TGTGCCAGCAGTTTAACAGGGGGCGTTCTAAATGAGCAGTACTTC.

The V and J genes are TRBV9 and TRBJ2-3, with D perhaps TRBD2 (6 bases). V lost 4 bases and J lost 6, with 18 bases in between. The germline V gene has CDR1 SGDLS and CDR2 YYNGEE. This CDR3 is built from 15 residues. The CDR3 loop is CASSPWVGGTDTQYF. DNA of the CDR3: TGTGCCAGCAGCCCGTGGGTGGGGGGTACGGATACGCAGTATTTT.

This clonotype was counted ten times or more. A junction end diverges from the germline sequence, so it may reflect a read error. The V gene is TRBV7-7, the J gene TRBJ2-5, with D possibly being TRBD1 (5 bases). The germline CDR1 and CDR2 sequences are SSHAT and FNYEAQ (reference sequence). The CDR3 length is 15 residues. For the CDR3, the DNA is TGTGCTAGCAGCTCCGGTAGACAGTTTCAAGAGACCCAGTACTTC. It yields the protein CASSSGRQFQETQYF.

Ten or more counts support this clonotype. The chain employs TRBV20-1 and TRBJ1-4; TRBD1 matches 8 bases. The CDR3 is 14 amino acids. V trimming: 6 bases; J trimming: 7 bases; junction bases outside the gene matches: 10. Germline V gene lookup returns CDR1 DFQATT and CDR2 SNEGSKA (reference sequence). The CDR3 sequence: CSAGKAGGLEKLFF. The DNA for the CDR3 is TGCAGTGCCGGGAAGGCAGGGGGCCTTGAAAAACTGTTTTTT.

This clonotype has more than one count but fewer than ten. The chain links TRBV7-2 to TRBJ2-3, with 7 bases that match TRBD2. This CDR3 is built from 12 residues. V dropped 5 bases and J dropped 10; count of bases not matched to a gene: 6. Germline CDR1 and CDR2: SGHTA and FQGNSA. The CDR3, as DNA: TGTGCCAGCAGCCCCGGACTAGAGGCGCAGTATTTT. This encodes CASSPGLEAQYF.

The V gene is TRBV7-2, the J gene TRBJ1-1, with D tentatively TRBD1 (5 bases). Per the germline V gene, CDR1 is SGHTA and CDR2 is FQGNSA. The CDR3 sequence is 13 residues long. V lost 2 bases to trimming and J lost 6 bases, with 10 bases between them. CDR3 in amino acids: CASSLLFRAEAFF. DNA of the CDR3: TGTGCCAGCAGCTTATTATTCAGGGCTGAAGCTTTCTTT.

About this clonotype: Given a much more abundant clone one base away, this may be a read error. The gene calls are TRBV2 and TRBJ2-3; TRBD2 agrees at 9 bases. The CDR3 totals 16 residues. The J segment lost 5 bases and the V segment lost 8 bases, leaving 14 bases of the junction unmatched. Germline values: CDR1 SNHLY, CDR2 FYNNEI. CDR3 bases: TGTGCCAGCCCGATGAAGAGAGCAGCGGGGGGAGATACGCAGTATTTT. Protein product: CASPMKRAAGGDTQYF.

For this clonotype: The junction differs from germline at one of its ends, possibly a read error. V is TRBV6-2 or TRBV6-3 and J is TRBJ2-5, with TRBD2 identical over 7 bases. The germline V gene encodes CDR1 MNHEY and CDR2 SVGEGT. The CDR3 spans 15 residues. The CDR3 sequence is CTSSYGTNLPETQYF. As DNA, the CDR3 is TGTACCAGCAGTTACGGGACTAACCTCCCCGAGACCCAGTACTTC.

This clonotype appeared many times. This chain uses TRBV7-2 with TRBJ2-5, with D perhaps matching TRBD1 (7 bases). CDR3 length: 14 amino acids. CDR1 is SGHTA, CDR2 FQGNSA, per germline. V gave up 4 bases and J gave up 5 bases, with 14 bases separating them. Here the CDR3 reads CASSSQQGRETQYF. CDR3 DNA: TGTGCCAGCAGCTCCCAACAGGGGAGGGAGACCCAGTACTTC.

This clonotype was detected only a few times. A much larger clone is a single base away; this may be a read error. CDR3: CSVRIPSAGTYEQYF. The CDR3 nucleotides are TGCAGTGTTAGAATTCCCTCGGCAGGAACCTACGAGCAGTACTTC. The chain joins TRBV20-1 to TRBJ2-7; D unresolved. Germline lookup yields CDR1 DFQATT and CDR2 SNEGSKA (reference sequence). The CDR3 covers 15 residues.

This clonotype was seen ten or more times. V is TRBV3-1 and J is TRBJ1-1; D might be TRBD1 (5 bases). Trimming pared 1 base from V and 1 base from J, leaving 22 bases between. From germline, CDR1 is LGHDT and CDR2 YNNKEL (reference sequence). This CDR3 is 19 amino acids long. The DNA for the CDR3 is TGTGCCAGCAGCCAAGTGGGGATCTCTTGGGGGAGGTCGAACACTGAAGCTTTCTTT. It yields the protein CASSQVGISWGRSNTEAFF.

This clonotype was counted at least ten times. This chain links TRBV7-2 with TRBJ2-3; possible D gene TRBD2, 7 bases. CDR3 length equals 16 residues. The germline V gene encodes CDR1 SGHTA and CDR2 FQGNSA. Trimming removed 0 bases at V and 0 bases at J, with 10 bases between. CDR3 DNA sequence: TGTGCCAGCAGCTTAGCGGCGGGGGCTAGCACAGATACGCAGTATTTT. The encoded protein is CASSLAAGASTDTQYF.

In its sample, this clonotype was seen a few times. The rearrangement joins TRBV12-3 or TRBV12-4 to TRBJ1-2, with no clear D. Trimming removed 1 base from V and 5 bases from J, with 8 bases in between. The CDR3 spans 13 residues. The CDR3 region has the DNA TGTGCCAGCAGTTTAGTTAGGGCTTATGGCTACACCTTC. The encoded protein is CASSLVRAYGYTF.